This T cell receptor (beta chain) was documented in a study of monozygotic twins with inflammatory bowel disease. Regarding the study as a whole: IBD patients displayed reduced TCRbeta diversity (inverse Simpson) when set against healthy co-twins. Especially where disease activity was present, IBD patients had fewer clonotypes in common with others than healthy twins did. Among patients, repertoires may have gained variability from differing immunosuppressive treatments.

Germline-derived CDR1 and CDR2 are LGHNA and YSLEER. The CDR3 contains 16 residues. To note about this clonotype: The antigen remains undetermined.

TCRdb reprocessed the 5' RACE reads; each CDR3 protein has one entry and no DNA is given. This repertoire includes about 160,000 distinct CDR3 sequences. The clonotype comes from a human donor with ulcerative colitis or Crohn's disease, or a healthy co-twin of an affected twin (not recorded which). The chain joins TRBV4-3 to TRBJ2-7; TCRdb reports TRBD2, a call that lacks DNA to check it against. The sample taken for sequencing was blood. CDR3 sequence: CASSRERGLATYEQYF.